This T cell receptor (beta chain) came from a study of blood T cell repertoires in COVID-19. Profiled with immunoSEQ multiplex PCR; TCRdb holds only in-frame clones, not every one. This table holds about 200,000 clones, roughly 84% found once. V lost 8 bases and J lost 3, with 19 bases in between. The CDR3 extends over 15 amino acids. Germline V lookup: CDR1 LGHDT, CDR2 YNNKEL (reference sequence). This receptor was identified in a woman of 80 years or more with acute or convalescent COVID-19. The J gene is TRBJ1-1, the V gene TRBV3-1 (or the pseudogene TRBV3-2); the D is unclear. Specimen: peripheral blood. The CDR3 DNA reads TGTGCCAGCGGTAAAGCCAGAGCGCGTGACACTGAAGCTTTCTTT. Translating gives CASGKARARDTEAFF.